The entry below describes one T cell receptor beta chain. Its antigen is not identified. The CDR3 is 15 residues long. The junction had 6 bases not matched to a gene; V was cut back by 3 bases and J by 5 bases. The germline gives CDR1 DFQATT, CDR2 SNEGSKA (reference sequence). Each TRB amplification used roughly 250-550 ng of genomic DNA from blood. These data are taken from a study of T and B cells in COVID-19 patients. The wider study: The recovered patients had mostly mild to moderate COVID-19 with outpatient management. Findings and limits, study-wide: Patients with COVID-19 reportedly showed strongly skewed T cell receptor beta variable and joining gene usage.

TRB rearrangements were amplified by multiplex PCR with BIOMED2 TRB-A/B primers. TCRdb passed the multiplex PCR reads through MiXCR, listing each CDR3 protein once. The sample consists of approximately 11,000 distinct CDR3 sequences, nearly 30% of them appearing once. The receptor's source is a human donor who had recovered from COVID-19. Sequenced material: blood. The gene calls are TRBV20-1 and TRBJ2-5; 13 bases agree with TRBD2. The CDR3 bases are TGCAGTGCTAGCATTCGGACTAGCGGGAGTGAGACCCAGTACTTC. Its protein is CSASIRTSGSETQYF.